This TCR beta chain was captured by sequencing in a study of low-dose radiotherapy and immunotherapy resistance in tumors. CDR1 ENHRY and CDR2 SYGVKD come from the germline V gene. The CDR3 is 15 residues long. V shed 2 bases and J 8 bases; nucleotides not matched to a gene: 9. Alpha and beta chains were covered, as first-strand cDNA relied on TRAV- and TRBV-specific primers. Using a constant-region primer together with a V-primer adapter, TCRs were subjected to 20 PCR cycles of amplification. TCRdb called the reads again in MiXCR, with one record for every CDR3 protein. The sample consists of some 100,000 distinct CDR3 sequences, 20% to 25% of them appearing once. This clonotype showed up just a few times. Time point here: after trial treatment. As to treatment: LDRT plus nivolumab, ipilimumab, low-dose cyclophosphamide and aspirin (RACIN trial).

V and J are TRBV10-3 and TRBJ1-1, with TRBD1 matching over 9 bases. This clonotype was sampled from a female donor with ovarian cancer. The source was PBMCs, collected after low-dose radiotherapy plus immunotherapy. Here the CDR3 reads CAISEGTGRDIEAFF. The CDR3 DNA follows: TGTGCCATCAGTGAGGGGACAGGGAGGGACATCGAAGCTTTCTTT.